This TCR beta chain was recorded in a study of blood T cell repertoires in COVID-19. This clone was seen just once. Methods used by the authors: Nucleated cell number was recorded as an estimate derived from reference gene primer amplification. Generated by immunoSEQ multiplex PCR, the TCRdb table keeps only in-frame clones and is missing some. V and J calls and clone size are those listed in that table; D and trimming were worked out from the DNA. Of over 90,000 clones listed, roughly 76% were seen once; the top ten hold around 4.8%. It was during active infection that Seattle patients were enrolled and then longitudinally followed. The sample taken for sequencing was peripheral blood. This clonotype originated in a man aged 80 or over with COVID-19, enrolled during active disease.

CDR3 DNA: TGTGCCAGCAGCCAAGACTCGCTTCCCCCTCCGGCTGGAAACACCATATATTTT. Its protein is CASSQDSLPPPAGNTIYF. The chain is built from TRBV3-1 (or the pseudogene TRBV3-2) and TRBJ1-3; D uncertain. In germline, CDR1 is LGHDT, CDR2 YNNKEL (reference sequence). V lost 0 bases, J lost 2 bases, and 17 bases lay in between. This CDR3 spans 18 amino acids.